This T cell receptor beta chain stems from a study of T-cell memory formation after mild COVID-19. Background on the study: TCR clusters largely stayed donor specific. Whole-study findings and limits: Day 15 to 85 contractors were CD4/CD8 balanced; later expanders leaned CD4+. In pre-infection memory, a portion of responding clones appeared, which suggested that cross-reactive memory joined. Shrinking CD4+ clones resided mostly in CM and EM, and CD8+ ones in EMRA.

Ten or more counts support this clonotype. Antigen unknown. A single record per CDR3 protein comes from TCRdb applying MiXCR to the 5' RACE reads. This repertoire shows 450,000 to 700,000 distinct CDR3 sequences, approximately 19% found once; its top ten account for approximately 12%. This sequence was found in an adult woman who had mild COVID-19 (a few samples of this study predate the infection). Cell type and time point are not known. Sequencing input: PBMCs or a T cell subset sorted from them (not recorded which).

The CDR3 here is CASSLGGSADTQYF. DNA for the CDR3: TGTGCCAGCAGCTTAGGCGGTAGCGCTGATACGCAGTATTTT. The chain employs TRBV7-3 and TRBJ2-3, with D possibly TRBD2 on 5 matching bases. This CDR3 is built from 14 residues. CDR1 is SGHTA and CDR2 is FQGTGA in the germline V gene. Trimming left V 2 bases short and J 6 bases short, with 12 bases between.